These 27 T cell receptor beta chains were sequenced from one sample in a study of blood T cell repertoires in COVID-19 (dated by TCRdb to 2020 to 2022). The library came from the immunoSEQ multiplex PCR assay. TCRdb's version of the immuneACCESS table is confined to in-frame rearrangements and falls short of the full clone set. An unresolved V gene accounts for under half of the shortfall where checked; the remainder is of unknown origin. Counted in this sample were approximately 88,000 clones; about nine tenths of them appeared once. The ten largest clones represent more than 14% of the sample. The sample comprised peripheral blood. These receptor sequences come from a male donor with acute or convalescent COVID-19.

CDR3 nucleotides: TGTGCCAGCAGACAGGAGAGCCAACACTCACCCCTCCACTTT. Its protein is CASRQESQHSPLHF. This rearrangement joins TRBV6-6 to TRBJ1-6, with D possibly TRBD1 on 5 matching bases. This CDR3 is built from 14 residues. The V gene lost 6 bases and the J gene lost 10 bases, with 16 bases spanning the gap. The germline gives CDR1 MNHNY, CDR2 SVGAGI (reference sequence).

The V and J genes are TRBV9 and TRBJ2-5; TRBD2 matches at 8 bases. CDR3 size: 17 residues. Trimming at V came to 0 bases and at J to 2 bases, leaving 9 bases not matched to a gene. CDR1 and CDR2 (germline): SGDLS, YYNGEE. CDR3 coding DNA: TGTGCCAGCAGCGTAGGGGTACTAGCGGCCCTACAAGAGACCCAGTACTTC. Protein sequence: CASSVGVLAALQETQYF.

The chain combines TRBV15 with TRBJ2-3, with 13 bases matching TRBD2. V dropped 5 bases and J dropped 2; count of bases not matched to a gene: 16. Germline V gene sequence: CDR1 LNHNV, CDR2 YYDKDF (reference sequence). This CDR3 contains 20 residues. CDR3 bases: TGTGCCACCAGCCGAACAAGACTAGCGGGGGGTCCTAGCCCCACAGATACGCAGTATTTT. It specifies CATSRTRLAGGPSPTDTQYF.

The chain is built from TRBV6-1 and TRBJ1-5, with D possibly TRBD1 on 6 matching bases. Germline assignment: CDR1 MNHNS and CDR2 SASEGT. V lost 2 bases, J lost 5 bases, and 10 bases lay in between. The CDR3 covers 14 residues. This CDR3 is CASSENGGDQPQHF. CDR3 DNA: TGTGCCAGCAGTGAAAATGGGGGCGATCAGCCCCAGCATTTT.

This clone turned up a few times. The CDR3, as DNA: TGCGCCAGCAGCCAAGATTCTGGGGGCTGGACCGGGGAGCTGTTTTTT. Its translation: CASSQDSGGWTGELFF. V and J are TRBV4-1 and TRBJ2-2, with D tentatively TRBD1 (6 bases). This CDR3 has 16 amino acids. In germline, CDR1 is MGHRA, CDR2 YSYEKL. With 0 bases removed from V and 5 bases from J, the gap between germline ends came to 13 bases.

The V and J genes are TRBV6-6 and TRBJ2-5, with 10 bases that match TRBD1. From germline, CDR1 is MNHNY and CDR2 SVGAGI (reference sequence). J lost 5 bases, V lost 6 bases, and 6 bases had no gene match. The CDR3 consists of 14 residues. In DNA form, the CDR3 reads TGTGCCAGCAGACCGACAGGGGGCCTGGAGACCCAGTACTTC. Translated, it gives CASRPTGGLETQYF.

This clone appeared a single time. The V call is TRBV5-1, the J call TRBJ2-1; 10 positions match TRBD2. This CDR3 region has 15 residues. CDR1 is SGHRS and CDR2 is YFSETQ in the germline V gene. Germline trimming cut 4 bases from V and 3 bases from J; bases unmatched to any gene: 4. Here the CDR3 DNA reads TGCGCCAGCAGCGCCTCTAGCGGGGGCTACAATGAGCAGTTCTTC. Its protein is CASSASSGGYNEQFF.

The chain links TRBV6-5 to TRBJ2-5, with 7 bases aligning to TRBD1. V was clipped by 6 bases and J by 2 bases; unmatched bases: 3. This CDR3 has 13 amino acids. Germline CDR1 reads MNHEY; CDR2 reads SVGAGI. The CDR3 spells CASRGTAQETQYF. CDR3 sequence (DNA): TGTGCCAGCAGGGGGACAGCGCAAGAGACCCAGTACTTC.

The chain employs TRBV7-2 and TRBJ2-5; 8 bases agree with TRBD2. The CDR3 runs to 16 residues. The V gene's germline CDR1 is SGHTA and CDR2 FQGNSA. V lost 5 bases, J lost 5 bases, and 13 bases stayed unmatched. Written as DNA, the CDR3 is TGTGCCAGCAGCCGTTCCGGGGGGGGACGCGGGGAGACCCAGTACTTC. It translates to CASSRSGGGRGETQYF. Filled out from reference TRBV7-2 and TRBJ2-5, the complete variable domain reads GAGVSQSPSNKVTEKGKDVELRCDPISGHTALYWYRQSLGQGLEFLIYFQGNSAPDKSGLPSDRFSAERTGGSVSTLTIQRTQQEDSAVYLCASSRSGGGRGETQYFGPGTRLLVL.

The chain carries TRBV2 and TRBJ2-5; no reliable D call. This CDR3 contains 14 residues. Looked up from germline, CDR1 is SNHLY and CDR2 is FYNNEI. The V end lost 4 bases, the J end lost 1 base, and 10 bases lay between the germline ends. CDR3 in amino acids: CASSGAGIQETQYF. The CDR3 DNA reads TGTGCCAGCAGTGGGGCTGGAATCCAAGAGACCCAGTACTTC.

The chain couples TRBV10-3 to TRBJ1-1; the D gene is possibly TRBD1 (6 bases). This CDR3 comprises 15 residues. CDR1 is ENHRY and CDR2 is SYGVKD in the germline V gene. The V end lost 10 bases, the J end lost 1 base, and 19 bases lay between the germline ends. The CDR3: CATHADTGTNTEAFF. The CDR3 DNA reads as TGTGCCACCCACGCCGATACAGGGACGAACACTGAAGCTTTCTTT.

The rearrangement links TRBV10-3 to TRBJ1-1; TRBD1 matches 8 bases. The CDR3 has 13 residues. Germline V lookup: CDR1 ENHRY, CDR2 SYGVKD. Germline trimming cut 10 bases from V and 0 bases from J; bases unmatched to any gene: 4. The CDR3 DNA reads TGTGCCAGCAGACAGGGGATGAACACTGAAGCTTTCTTT. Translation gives CASRQGMNTEAFF.

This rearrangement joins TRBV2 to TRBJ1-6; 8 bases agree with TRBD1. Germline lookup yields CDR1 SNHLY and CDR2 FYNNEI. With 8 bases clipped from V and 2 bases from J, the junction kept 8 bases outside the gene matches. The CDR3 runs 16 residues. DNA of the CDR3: TGTGCCAGCGGGGCCGGGACAGGAACCTATAATTCACCCCTCCACTTT. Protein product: CASGAGTGTYNSPLHF.

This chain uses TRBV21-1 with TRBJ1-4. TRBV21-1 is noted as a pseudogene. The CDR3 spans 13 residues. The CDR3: CASIRVHNEKLFF. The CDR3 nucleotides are TGTGCCAGCATTCGGGTCCATAATGAAAAACTGTTTTTT.

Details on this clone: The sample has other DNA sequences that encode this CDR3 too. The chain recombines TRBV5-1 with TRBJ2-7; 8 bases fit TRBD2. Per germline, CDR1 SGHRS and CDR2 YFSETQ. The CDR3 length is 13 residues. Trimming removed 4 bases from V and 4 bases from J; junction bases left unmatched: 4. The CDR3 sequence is CASSPGGGYEQYF. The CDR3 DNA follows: TGCGCCAGCAGCCCCGGGGGGGGATACGAGCAGTACTTC.

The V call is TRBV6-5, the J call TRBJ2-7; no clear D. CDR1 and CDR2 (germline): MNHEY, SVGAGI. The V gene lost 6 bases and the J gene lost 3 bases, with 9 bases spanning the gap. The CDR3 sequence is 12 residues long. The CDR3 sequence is CASRQTLYEQYF. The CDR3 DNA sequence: TGTGCCAGCAGACAGACCCTCTACGAGCAGTACTTC.

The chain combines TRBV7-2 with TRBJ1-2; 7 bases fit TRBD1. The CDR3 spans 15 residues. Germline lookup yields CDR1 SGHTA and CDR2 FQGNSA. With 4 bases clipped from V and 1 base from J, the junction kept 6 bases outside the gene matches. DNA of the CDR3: TGTGCCAGCAGCTCTAGACAGGGTTATAACTATGGCTACACCTTC. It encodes CASSSRQGYNYGYTF.

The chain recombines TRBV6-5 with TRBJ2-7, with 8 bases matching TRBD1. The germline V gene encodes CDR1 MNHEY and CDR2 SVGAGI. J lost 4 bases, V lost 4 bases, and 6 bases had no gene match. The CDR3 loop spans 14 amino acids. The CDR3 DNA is TGTGCCAGCAGTTCTATCAGGGGGCTTTACGAGCAGTACTTC. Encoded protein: CASSSIRGLYEQYF.

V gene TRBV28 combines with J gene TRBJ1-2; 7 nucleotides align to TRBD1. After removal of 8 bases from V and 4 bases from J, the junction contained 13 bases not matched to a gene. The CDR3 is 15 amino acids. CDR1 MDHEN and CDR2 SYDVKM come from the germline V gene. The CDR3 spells CASAPGTANFYGYTF. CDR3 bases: TGTGCCAGCGCTCCCGGGACAGCGAATTTCTATGGCTACACCTTC.

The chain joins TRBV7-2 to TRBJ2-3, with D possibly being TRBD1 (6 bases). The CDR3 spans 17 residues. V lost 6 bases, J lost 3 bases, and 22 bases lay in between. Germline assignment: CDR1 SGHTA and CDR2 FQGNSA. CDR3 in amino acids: CASRPAGEGLWTDTQYF. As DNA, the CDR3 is TGTGCCAGCAGGCCCGCAGGGGAAGGGCTCTGGACAGATACGCAGTATTTT.

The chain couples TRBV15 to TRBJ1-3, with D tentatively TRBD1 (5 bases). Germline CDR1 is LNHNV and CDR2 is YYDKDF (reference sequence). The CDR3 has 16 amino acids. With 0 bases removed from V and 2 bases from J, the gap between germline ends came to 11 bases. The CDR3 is CATSRDLAGTGNTIYF. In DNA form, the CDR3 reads TGTGCCACCAGCAGAGATCTGGCAGGGACTGGAAACACCATATATTTT.

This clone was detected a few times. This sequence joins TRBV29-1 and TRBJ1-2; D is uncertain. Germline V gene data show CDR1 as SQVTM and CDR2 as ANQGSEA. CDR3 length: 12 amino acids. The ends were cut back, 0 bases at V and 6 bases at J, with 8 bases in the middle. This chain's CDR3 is CSVEENGDGYTF. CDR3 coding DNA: TGCAGCGTTGAAGAGAATGGAGATGGCTACACCTTC.

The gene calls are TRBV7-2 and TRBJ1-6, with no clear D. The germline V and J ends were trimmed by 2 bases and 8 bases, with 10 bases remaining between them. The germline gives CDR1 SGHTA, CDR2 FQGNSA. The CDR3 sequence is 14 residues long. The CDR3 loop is CASSLLTGDSPLHF. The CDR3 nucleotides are TGTGCCAGCAGCTTACTCACGGGAGATTCACCCCTCCACTTT.

Written as DNA, the CDR3 is TGCGCCAGCAGCTTCTCAGGGGAACCCAATCAGCCCCAGCATTTT. This gives the protein CASSFSGEPNQPQHF. This rearrangement joins TRBV5-1 to TRBJ1-5; weak D call: TRBD1 (6 bases). The V end was cut by 2 bases, the J end by 3 bases, with 12 bases between. The CDR3 length is 15 residues. Per the germline V gene, CDR1 is SGHRS and CDR2 is YFSETQ.

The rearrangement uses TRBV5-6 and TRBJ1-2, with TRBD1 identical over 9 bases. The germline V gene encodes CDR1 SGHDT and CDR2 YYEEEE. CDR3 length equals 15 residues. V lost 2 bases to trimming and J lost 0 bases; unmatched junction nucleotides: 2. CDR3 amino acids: CASSLGTGTNYGYTF. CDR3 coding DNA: TGTGCCAGCAGCTTAGGGACAGGGACTAACTATGGCTACACCTTC.

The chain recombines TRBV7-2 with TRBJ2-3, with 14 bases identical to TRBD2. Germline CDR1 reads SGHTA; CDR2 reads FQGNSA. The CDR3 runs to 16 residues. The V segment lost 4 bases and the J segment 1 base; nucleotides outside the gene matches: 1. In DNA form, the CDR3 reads TGTGCCAGCAGCTCGACTAGCGGGGGGGGCACAGATACGCAGTATTTT. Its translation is CASSSTSGGGTDTQYF.

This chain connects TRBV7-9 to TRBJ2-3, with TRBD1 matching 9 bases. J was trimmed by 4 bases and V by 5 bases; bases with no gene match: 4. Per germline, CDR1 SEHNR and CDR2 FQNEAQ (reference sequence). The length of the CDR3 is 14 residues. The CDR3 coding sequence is TGTGCCAGCAGCCGTACAGGGGGCGCAGATACGCAGTATTTT. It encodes CASSRTGGADTQYF. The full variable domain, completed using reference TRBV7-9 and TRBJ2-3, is DTGVSQNPRHKITKRGQNVTFRCDPISEHNRLYWYRQTLGQGPEFLTYFQNEAQLEKSRLLSDRFSAERPKGSFSTLEIQRTEQGDSAMYLCASSRTGGADTQYFGPGTRLTVL.